These 4 T cell receptor beta chains were all obtained from the same sample, sequenced in a study of human thymus T cells. Profiling relied on immunoSEQ multiplex PCR, and the TCRdb table lists in-frame clones only, not all of them. This sample has tens of thousands of clones, with 85% to 95% found just once. During corrective heart surgery, resections were taken, and the thymus tissue came from them. The source material was thymus tissue. The receptors were sampled from a girl in the first two years of life with a congenital heart defect but otherwise immunologically healthy.

With regard to this clone: A read error may produce the germline difference seen at one junction end. The genes are TRBV25-1 and TRBJ2-2; TRBD1 aligns across 10 bases. This CDR3 has 16 residues. The germline V gene encodes CDR1 MGHDK and CDR2 SYGVNS. This CDR3 reads CANSFTGQGDTGELFF. The CDR3 nucleotides are TGTGCCAACAGTTTCACTGGACAGGGGGACACCGGGGAGCTGTTTTTT. Full variable domain (missing parts from reference TRBV25-1 and TRBJ2-2): EADIYQTPRYLVIGTGKKITLECSQTMGHDKMYWYQQDPGMELHLIHYSYGVNSTEKGDLSSESTVSRIRTEHFPLTLESARPSHTSQYLCANSFTGQGDTGELFFGEGSRLTVL.

This rearrangement joins TRBV5-5 to TRBJ2-2, with D perhaps matching TRBD1 (8 bases). The V gene's germline CDR1 is SGHKS and CDR2 YYEKEE (reference sequence). The CDR3 totals 16 residues. Between the trimmed V and J ends, which lost 4 bases and 7 bases, there was a span of 20 bases. CDR3 in amino acids: CASSHAEQGEGGELFF. CDR3 DNA: TGTGCCAGCAGCCATGCCGAACAGGGGGAGGGCGGGGAGCTGTTTTTT.

The chain recombines TRBV5-1 with TRBJ1-1; TRBD1 matches at 7 bases. Germline-derived CDR1 and CDR2 are SGHRS and YFSETQ. J was trimmed by 0 bases and V by 6 bases; bases with no gene match: 14. CDR3 length: 17 residues. As DNA, the CDR3 is TGCGCCAGCACCGGGATCCCGACAGGGACCGTGAACACTGAAGCTTTCTTT. Translation gives CASTGIPTGTVNTEAFF.

This rearrangement joins TRBV28 to TRBJ2-7, with D perhaps given as TRBD1 or TRBD2 (5 bases each). V was shortened by 2 bases and J by 5 bases, with 22 bases between the two germline ends. This CDR3 region has 17 residues. The germline CDR1 and CDR2 sequences are MDHEN and SYDVKM. As DNA, the CDR3 is TGTGCCAGCAGTTTAAGCCCTAGGGGACCCCGCAACCACGAGCAGTACTTC. Translation gives CASSLSPRGPRNHEQYF. The entire variable domain, with the rest obtained from reference TRBV28 and TRBJ2-7, is as follows: DVKVTQSSRYLVKRTGEKVFLECVQDMDHENMFWYRQDPGLGLRLIYFSYDVKMKEKGDIPEGYSVSREKKERFSLILESASTNQTSMYLCASSLSPRGPRNHEQYFGPGTRLTVT.